The present entry profiles one TCR beta chain with its context. Its cognate antigen is unknown. This sample stems from a study of shared clonotypes between healthy human individuals. About the study: Per donor, CD8 memory used one plate, CD8 naive used two, CD4 memory used three and CD4 naive used three. General study findings and limits: Blood alone was sampled, and tissue repertoires likely differ.

Losses at the gene ends were 6 bases for V and 0 bases for J; bases not matched to a gene: 5. Germline assignment: CDR1 MNHEY and CDR2 SVGAGI. The CDR3 length is 14 residues. Profiling relied on immunoSEQ multiplex PCR, and the TCRdb table lists in-frame clones only, not all of them. The table includes roughly 2.1 million clones, 93% detected once. The naive CD8 subset, CD45RO-negative cells positively selected for CCR7, excluded terminally differentiated effector memory CD45RA+ cells. The receptor was isolated from a man aged 18 to 30 in good health. Some clones in this sample may be carry-over from other donors' samples. V and J are TRBV6-5 and TRBJ2-7, with 7 bases fitting TRBD1. Sequencing was performed on naive CD8+ T cells from PBMCs. CDR3 in DNA: TGTGCCAGCAGGACGACAGGGCTCTCCTACGAGCAGTACTTC. Its translation is CASRTTGLSYEQYF.